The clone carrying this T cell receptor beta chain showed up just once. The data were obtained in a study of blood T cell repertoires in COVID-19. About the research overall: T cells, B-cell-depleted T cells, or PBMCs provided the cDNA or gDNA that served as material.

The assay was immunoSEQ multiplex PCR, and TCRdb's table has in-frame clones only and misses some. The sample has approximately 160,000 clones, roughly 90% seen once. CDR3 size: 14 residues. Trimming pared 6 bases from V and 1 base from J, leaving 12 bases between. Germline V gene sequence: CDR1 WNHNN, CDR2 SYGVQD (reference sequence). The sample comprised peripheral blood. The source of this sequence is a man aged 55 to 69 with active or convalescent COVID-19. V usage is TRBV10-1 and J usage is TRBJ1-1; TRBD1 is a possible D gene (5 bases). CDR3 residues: CASREGGGNTEAFF. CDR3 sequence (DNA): TGCGCCAGCAGAGAAGGCGGGGGGAACACTGAAGCTTTCTTT.